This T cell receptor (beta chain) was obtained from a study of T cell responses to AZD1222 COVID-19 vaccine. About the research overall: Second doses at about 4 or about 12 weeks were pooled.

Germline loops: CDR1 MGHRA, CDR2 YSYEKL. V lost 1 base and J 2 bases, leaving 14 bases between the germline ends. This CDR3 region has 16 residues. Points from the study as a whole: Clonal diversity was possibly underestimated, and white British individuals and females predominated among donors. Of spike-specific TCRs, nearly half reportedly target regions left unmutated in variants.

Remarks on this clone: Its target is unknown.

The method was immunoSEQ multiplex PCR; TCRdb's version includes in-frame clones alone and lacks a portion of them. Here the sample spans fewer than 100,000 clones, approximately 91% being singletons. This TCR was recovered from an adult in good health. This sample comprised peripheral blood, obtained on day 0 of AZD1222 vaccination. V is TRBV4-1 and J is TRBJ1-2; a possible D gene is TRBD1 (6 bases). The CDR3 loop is CASSQVVARGNYGYTF. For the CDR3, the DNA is TGCGCCAGCAGCCAAGTTGTGGCCAGGGGCAACTATGGCTACACCTTC.